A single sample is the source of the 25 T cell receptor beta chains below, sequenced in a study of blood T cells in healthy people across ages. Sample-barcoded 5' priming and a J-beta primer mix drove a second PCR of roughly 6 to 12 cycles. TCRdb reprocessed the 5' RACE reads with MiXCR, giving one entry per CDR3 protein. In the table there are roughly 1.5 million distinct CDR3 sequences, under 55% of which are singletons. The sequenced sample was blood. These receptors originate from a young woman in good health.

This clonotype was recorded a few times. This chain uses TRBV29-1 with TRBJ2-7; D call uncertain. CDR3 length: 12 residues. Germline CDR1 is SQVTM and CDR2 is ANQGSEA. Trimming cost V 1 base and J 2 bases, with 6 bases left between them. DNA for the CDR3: TGCAGCGTTGAAGCGGCCCCCTACGAGCAGTACTTC. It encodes CSVEAAPYEQYF.

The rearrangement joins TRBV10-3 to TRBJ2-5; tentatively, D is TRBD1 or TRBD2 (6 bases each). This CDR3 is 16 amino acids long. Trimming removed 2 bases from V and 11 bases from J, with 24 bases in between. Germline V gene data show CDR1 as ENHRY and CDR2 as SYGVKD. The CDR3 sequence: CAISEPGAGIENEQYF. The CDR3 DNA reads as TGTGCCATCAGTGAGCCGGGGGCCGGTATAGAAAATGAGCAGTACTTC.

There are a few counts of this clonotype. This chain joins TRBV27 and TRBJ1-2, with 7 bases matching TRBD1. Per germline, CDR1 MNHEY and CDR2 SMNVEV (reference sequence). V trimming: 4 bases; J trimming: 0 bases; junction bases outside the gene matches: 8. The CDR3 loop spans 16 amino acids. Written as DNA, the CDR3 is TGTGCCAGCAGTTCGCATTCGGGACAGCCTAACTATGGCTACACCTTC. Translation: CASSSHSGQPNYGYTF.

CDR3 in amino acids: CASKRTGGSTDTQYF. CDR3 nucleotides: TGTGCCAGTAAGAGGACAGGGGGCAGCACAGATACGCAGTATTTT. V is TRBV7-2 and J is TRBJ2-3, with TRBD1 matching 11 bases. V dropped 9 bases and J dropped 0; count of bases not matched to a gene: 5. The germline V gene has CDR1 SGHTA and CDR2 FQGNSA. The CDR3 contains 15 residues.

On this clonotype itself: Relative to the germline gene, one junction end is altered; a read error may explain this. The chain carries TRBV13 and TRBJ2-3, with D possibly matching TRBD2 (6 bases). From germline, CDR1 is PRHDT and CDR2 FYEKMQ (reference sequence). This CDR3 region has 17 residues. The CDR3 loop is CVSSHDQAGPSTDTQYF. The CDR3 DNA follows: TGTGTCAGCAGCCACGATCAAGCGGGCCCTAGCACAGATACGCAGTATTTT.

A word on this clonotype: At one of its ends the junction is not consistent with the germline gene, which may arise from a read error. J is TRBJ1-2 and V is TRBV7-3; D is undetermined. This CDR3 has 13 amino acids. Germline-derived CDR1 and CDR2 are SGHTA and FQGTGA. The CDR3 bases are TGTGCCGGCAGCTTCGTACAGAACTATGGCTACACCTTC. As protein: CAGSFVQNYGYTF. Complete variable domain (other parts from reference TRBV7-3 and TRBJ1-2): GAGVSQTPSNKVTEKGKYVELRCDPISGHTALYWYRQSLGQGPEFLIYFQGTGAADDSGLPNDRFFAVRPEGSVSTLKIQRTERGDSAVYLCAGSFVQNYGYTFGSGTRLTVV.

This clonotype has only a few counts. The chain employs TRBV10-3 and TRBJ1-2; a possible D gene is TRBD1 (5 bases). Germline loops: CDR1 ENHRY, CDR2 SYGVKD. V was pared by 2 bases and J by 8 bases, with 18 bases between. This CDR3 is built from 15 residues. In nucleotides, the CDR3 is TGTGCCATCAGTGAGCCGGGCAGGGAGCTGGGGGGCTACACCTTC. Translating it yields CAISEPGRELGGYTF.

The CDR3 is CATSDSSTAQPQHF. In nucleotides, the CDR3 is TGTGCCACCAGTGATTCAAGCACCGCACAGCCCCAGCATTTT. The gene calls are TRBV24-1 and TRBJ1-5; D uncertain. The V end lost 2 bases, the J end lost 7 bases, and 11 bases lay between the germline ends. The CDR3 length is 14 residues. Per germline, CDR1 KGHDR and CDR2 SFDVKD.

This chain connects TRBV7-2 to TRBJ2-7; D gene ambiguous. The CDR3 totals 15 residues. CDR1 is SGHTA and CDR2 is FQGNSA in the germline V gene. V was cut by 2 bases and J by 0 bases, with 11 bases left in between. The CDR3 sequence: CASSLMWQSSYEQYF. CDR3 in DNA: TGTGCCAGCAGCTTAATGTGGCAGAGCTCCTACGAGCAGTACTTC.

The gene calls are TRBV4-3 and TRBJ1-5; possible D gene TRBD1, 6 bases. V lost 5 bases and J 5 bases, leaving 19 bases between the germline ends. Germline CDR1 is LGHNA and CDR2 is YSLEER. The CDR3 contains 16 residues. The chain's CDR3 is CASSKGVNRVDQPQHF. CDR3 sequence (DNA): TGCGCCAGCAGCAAGGGTGTTAACAGGGTCGATCAGCCCCAGCATTTT.

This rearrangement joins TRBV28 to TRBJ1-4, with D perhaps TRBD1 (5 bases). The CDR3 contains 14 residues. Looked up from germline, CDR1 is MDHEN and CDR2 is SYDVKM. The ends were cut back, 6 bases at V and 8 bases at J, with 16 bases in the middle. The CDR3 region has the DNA TGTGCCAGCAGCGAAGTGGGGCTCGGGGAAAAACTGTTTTTT. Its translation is CASSEVGLGEKLFF.

CDR3 nucleotide sequence: TGCGCCAGCAGCTTGGTCCCTGGATCCACTGAAGCTTTCTTT. Residues: CASSLVPGSTEAFF. The rearrangement uses TRBV5-1 and TRBJ1-1; the D is unclear. Trimming took 0 bases from V and 4 from J, leaving 10 bases between them. Germline CDR1 SGHRS, CDR2 YFSETQ. This CDR3 spans 14 amino acids.

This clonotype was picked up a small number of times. For the CDR3, the DNA is TGTGCCAGCAGCACCAGGGAGGTCTATGGCTACACCTTC. Translated, it gives CASSTREVYGYTF. The chain joins TRBV6-6 to TRBJ1-2, with D tentatively TRBD1 (5 bases). Between the trimmed V and J ends, which lost 6 bases and 4 bases, there was a span of 12 bases. Germline values: CDR1 MNHNY, CDR2 SVGAGI (reference sequence). There are 13 residues in the CDR3.

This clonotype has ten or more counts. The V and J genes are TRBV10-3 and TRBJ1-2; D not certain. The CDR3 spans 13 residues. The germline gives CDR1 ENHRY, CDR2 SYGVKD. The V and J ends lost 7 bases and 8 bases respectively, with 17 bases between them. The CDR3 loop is CAITPSGIYGYTF. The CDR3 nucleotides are TGTGCCATCACCCCGTCGGGTATCTACGGCTACACCTTC.

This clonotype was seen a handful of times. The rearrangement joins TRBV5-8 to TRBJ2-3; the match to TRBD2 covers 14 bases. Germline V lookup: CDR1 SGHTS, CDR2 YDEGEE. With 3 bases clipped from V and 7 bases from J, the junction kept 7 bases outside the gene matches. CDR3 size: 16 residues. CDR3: CASSYGTSGSTYTQYF. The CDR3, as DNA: TGTGCCAGCAGCTATGGGACTAGCGGGAGTACATATACGCAGTATTTT.

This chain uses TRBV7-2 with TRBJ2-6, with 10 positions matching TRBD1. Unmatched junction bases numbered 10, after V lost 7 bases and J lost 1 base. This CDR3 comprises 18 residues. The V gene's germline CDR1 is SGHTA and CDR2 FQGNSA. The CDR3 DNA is TGTGCCAGCATGACAGGGGGCATACACCCATCTGGGGCCAACGTCCTGACTTTC. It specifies CASMTGGIHPSGANVLTF. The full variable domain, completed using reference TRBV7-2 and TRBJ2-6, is GAGVSQSPSNKVTEKGKDVELRCDPISGHTALYWYRQSLGQGLEFLIYFQGNSAPDKSGLPSDRFSAERTGGSVSTLTIQRTQQEDSAVYLCASMTGGIHPSGANVLTFGAGSRLTVL.

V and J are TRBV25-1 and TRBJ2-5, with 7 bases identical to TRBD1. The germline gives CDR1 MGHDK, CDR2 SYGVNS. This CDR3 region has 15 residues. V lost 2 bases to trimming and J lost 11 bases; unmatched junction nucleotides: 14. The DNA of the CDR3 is TGTGCCAGCAGTGAAGGGCAGGGGGAAGTCCGTGAGCAGTACTTC. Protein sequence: CASSEGQGEVREQYF.

The CDR3: CSPRTGGNIQYF. The CDR3 DNA reads TGCAGTCCGCGTACAGGGGGAAACATTCAGTACTTC. V is TRBV20-1 and J is TRBJ2-4, with TRBD1 matching 8 bases. Trimming removed 8 bases from V and 6 bases from J; junction bases left unmatched: 6. The germline CDR1 and CDR2 sequences are DFQATT and SNEGSKA (reference sequence). This CDR3 spans 12 amino acids.

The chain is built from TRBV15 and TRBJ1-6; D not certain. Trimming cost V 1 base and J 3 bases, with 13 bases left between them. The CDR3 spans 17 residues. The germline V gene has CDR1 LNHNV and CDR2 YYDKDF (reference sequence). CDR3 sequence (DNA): TGTGCCACCAGCAGAGTGAGACGTTCCATCTATAATTCACCCCTCCACTTT. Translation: CATSRVRRSIYNSPLHF.

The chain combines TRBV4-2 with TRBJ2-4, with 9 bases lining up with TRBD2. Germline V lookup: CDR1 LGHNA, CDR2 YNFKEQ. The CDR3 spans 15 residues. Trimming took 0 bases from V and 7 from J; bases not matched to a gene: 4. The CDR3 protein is CASSQDGAGGNIQYF. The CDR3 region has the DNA TGTGCCAGCAGCCAAGACGGGGCGGGAGGGAACATTCAGTACTTC.

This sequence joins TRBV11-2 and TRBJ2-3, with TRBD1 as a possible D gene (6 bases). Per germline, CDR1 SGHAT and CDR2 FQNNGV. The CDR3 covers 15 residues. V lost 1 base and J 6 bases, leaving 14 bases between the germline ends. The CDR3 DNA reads TGTGCCAGCAGCTTAGGAGGACAGACAGTCGATACGCAGTATTTT. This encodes CASSLGGQTVDTQYF.

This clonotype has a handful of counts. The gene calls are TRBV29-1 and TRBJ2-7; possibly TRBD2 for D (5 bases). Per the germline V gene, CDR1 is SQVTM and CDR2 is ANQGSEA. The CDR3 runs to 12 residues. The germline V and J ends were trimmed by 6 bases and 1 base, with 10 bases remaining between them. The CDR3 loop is CSVETTSYEQYF. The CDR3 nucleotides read TGCAGCGTGGAGACTACTTCCTACGAGCAGTACTTC.

CDR3 nucleotides: TGTGCCAGCAGCGCGGACAGGAGAGATACGCAGTATTTT. Amino acid sequence: CASSADRRDTQYF. The chain recombines TRBV7-9 with TRBJ2-3; 7 nucleotides align to TRBD1. The CDR3 extends over 13 amino acids. The V segment lost 5 bases and the J segment 5 bases; nucleotides outside the gene matches: 4. Germline V gives CDR1 SEHNR, CDR2 FQNEAQ (reference sequence). The full variable domain, its missing parts supplied by reference TRBV7-9 and TRBJ2-3, is DTGVSQNPRHKITKRGQNVTFRCDPISEHNRLYWYRQTLGQGPEFLTYFQNEAQLEKSRLLSDRFSAERPKGSFSTLEIQRTEQGDSAMYLCASSADRRDTQYFGPGTRLTVL.

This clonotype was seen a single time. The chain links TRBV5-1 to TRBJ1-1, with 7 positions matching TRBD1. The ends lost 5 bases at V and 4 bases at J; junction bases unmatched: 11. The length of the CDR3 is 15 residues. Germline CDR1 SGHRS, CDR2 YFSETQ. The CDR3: CASREQGSSTTEAFF. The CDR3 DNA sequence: TGCGCCAGCAGAGAACAGGGGTCTAGTACCACTGAAGCTTTCTTT.

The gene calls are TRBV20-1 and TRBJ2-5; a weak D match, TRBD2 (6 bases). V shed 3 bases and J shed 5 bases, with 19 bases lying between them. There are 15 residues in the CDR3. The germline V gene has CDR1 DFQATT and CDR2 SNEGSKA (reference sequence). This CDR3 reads CSASRMAGQDETQYF. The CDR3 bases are TGCAGTGCTAGTCGAATGGCGGGGCAAGACGAGACCCAGTACTTC.